Listed below are T cell receptor beta chains from one sample, sequenced in a study of blood T cell repertoires in COVID-19. Assay used: immunoSEQ multiplex PCR; TCRdb lists only in-frame clones, some missing. The table includes 290,000 or so clones, about nine tenths detected once. What was sequenced was peripheral blood. These receptors were taken from a woman aged 25 to 39 with COVID-19, enrolled during active disease. CDR3s include the opening cysteine and the closing phenylalanine or tryptophan. Fields, in order: J gene, V gene, CDR3 protein.

>TRBJ1-1|TRBV19
CASSRGGALNTEAFF
>TRBJ1-4|TRBV2
CASSENREREKLFF
>TRBJ1-1|TRBV7-3
CASSPAFTGSTEAFF
>TRBJ1-4|TRBV28
CASSLDRGQKLFF
>TRBJ2-1|TRBV28
CASRGQGSTLLMNEQFF
>TRBJ2-6|TRBV10-3
CATGGGVGANVLTF
>TRBJ1-4|TRBV5-1
CASSSIIGQANEKLFF
>TRBJ2-1|TRBV25-1
CASRRETNEQFF
>TRBJ1-1|TRBV19
CASSPTQNTEAFF
>TRBJ1-4|TRBV25-1
CASSEGTGNEKLFF
>TRBJ2-3|TRBV11-2
CASSLVAGGFTDTQYF
>TRBJ1-2|TRBV4-1
CASSQGDGLTNPNYGYTF
>TRBJ2-3|TRBV30
CAWRLAGGIRTDTQYF
>TRBJ1-2|TRBV9
CASSPPGFYGYTF
>TRBJ2-1|TRBV4-2
CASSQDLGSNEQFF
>TRBJ2-5|TRBV24-1
CATGSSGRSETQYF
>TRBJ1-1|TRBV28
CASSTEGQVNTEAFF
>TRBJ2-7|TRBV5-4
CASSLKETTSGSYEQYF
>TRBJ1-4|TRBV19
CATGAGPSSVVNEKLFF
>TRBJ2-3|TRBV3-1/TRBV3-2
CASSQASGISTDTQYF
>TRBJ1-2|TRBV4-1
CASSQEQGGYYTF
>TRBJ2-5|TRBV5-1
CASSQSGRSETQYF